This section outlines one T cell receptor beta chain sequence together with its context. TCRdb itself ran the RT-PCR reads through MiXCR, one entry per CDR3 protein. The sample holds about 680,000 distinct CDR3 sequences, over 12% seen once. The CDR3 is 15 residues long. The V gene lost 6 bases and the J gene lost 4 bases, with 15 bases spanning the gap. CDR1 is SGHNT, CDR2 YENEEA, per germline. The chain is built from TRBV11-3 and TRBJ2-2, with D unresolved. The sequence was collected from a female donor in good health, serving as a healthy control. Sequenced material: memory CD4+ T cells from blood. CDR3 loop: CASSSIYTSTGELFF. CDR3 bases: TGTGCCAGCAGTTCGATTTACACCTCCACCGGGGAGCTGTTTTTT.